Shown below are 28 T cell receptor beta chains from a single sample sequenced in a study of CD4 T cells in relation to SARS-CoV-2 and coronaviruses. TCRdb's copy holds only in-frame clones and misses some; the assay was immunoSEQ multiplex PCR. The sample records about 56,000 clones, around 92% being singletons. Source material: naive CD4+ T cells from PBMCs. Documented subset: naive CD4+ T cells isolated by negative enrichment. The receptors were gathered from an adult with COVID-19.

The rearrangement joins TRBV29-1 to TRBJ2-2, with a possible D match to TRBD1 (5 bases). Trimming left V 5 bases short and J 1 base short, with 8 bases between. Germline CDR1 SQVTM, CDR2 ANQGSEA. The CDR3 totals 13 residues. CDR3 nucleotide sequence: TGCAGCGTTACAGGCGAGAACACCGGGGAGCTGTTTTTT. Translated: CSVTGENTGELFF.

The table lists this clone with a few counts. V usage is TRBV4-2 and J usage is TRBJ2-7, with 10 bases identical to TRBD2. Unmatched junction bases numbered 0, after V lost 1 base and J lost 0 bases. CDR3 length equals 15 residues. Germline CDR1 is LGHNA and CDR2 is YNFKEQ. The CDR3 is CASSQGLAGSYEQYF. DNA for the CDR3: TGTGCCAGCAGCCAAGGACTAGCGGGCTCCTACGAGCAGTACTTC.

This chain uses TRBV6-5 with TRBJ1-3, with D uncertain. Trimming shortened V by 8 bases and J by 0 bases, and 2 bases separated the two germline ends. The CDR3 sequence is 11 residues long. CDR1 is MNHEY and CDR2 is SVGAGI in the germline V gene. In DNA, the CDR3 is TGTGCCAGCGTCTCTGGAAACACCATATATTTT. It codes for CASVSGNTIYF.

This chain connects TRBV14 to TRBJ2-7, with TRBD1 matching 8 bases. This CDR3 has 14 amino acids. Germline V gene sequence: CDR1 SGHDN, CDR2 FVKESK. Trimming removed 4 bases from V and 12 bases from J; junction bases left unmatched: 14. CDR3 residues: CASSPLTETGVVYF. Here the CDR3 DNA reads TGTGCCAGCAGCCCGCTGACCGAGACAGGGGTTGTGTACTTC.

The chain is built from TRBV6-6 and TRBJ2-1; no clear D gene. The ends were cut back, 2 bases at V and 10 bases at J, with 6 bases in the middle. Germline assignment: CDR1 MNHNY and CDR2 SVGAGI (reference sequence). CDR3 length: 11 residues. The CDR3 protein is CASSYRDEQFF. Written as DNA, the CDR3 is TGTGCCAGCAGTTACAGAGACGAGCAGTTCTTC.

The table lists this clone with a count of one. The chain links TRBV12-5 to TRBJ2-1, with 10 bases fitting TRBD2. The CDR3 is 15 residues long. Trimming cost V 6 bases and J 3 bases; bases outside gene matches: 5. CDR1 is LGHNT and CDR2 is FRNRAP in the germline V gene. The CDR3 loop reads CASGRGLADYNEQFF. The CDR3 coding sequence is TGTGCTAGTGGCCGCGGACTAGCGGACTACAATGAGCAGTTCTTC.

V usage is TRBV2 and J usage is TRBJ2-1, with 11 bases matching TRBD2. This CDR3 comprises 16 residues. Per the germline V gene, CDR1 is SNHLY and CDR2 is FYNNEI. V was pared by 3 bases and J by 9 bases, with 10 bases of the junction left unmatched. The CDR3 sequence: CASSEGSGRAQGEQFF. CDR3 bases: TGTGCCAGCAGTGAGGGTAGCGGGAGGGCCCAGGGTGAGCAGTTCTTC.

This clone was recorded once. The CDR3 sequence: CSVVSQVYNEQFF. In DNA form, the CDR3 reads TGCAGCGTTGTCAGTCAGGTCTACAATGAGCAGTTCTTC. The chain employs TRBV29-1 and TRBJ2-1; D ambiguous. This CDR3 region has 13 residues. V was pared by 4 bases and J by 3 bases, with 10 bases between. Germline lookup yields CDR1 SQVTM and CDR2 ANQGSEA.

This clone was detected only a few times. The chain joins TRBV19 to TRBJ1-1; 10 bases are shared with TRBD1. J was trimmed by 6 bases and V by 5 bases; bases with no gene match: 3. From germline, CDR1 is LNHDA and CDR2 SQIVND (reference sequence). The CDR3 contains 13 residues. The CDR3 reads CASSRQGASEAFF. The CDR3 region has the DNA TGTGCCAGTAGTCGACAGGGGGCGTCTGAAGCTTTCTTT.

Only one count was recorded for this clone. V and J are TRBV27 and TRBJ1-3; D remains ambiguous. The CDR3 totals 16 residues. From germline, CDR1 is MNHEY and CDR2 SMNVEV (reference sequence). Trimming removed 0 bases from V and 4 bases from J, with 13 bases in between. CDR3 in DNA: TGTGCCAGCAGTTTATCCCCCCCCACGGGGGGAAACACCATATATTTT. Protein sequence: CASSLSPPTGGNTIYF.

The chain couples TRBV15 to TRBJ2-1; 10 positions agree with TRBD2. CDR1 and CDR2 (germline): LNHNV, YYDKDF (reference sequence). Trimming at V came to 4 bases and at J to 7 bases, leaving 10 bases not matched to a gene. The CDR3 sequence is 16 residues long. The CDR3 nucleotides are TGTGCCACCAGCAAGGAAAGCGGGAGGGTACATAATGAGCAGTTCTTC. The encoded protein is CATSKESGRVHNEQFF.

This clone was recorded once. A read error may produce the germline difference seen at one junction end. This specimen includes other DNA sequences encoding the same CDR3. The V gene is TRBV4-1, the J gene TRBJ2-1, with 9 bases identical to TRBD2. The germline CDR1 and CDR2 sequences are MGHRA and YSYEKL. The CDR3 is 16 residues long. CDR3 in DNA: TGCGCTAGCAGCCAAGGTGGGGGGACTAGCTTTCATGAGCAGTTCTTC. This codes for CASSQGGGTSFHEQFF.

DNA for the CDR3: TGTGCCAGCAGTGACTCCACAAGGGGCAATCAGCCCCAGCATTTT. Translated: CASSDSTRGNQPQHF. J is TRBJ1-5 and V is TRBV6-4, with unresolved D. Trimming cost V 0 bases and J 2 bases, with 8 bases left between them. The CDR3 consists of 15 residues. Germline loops: CDR1 MRHNA, CDR2 SNTAGT.

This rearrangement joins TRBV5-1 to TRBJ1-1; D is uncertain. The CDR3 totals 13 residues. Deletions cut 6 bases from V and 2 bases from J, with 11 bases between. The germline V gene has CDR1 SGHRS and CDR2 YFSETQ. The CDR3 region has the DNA TGCGCCAGCACCAAGACAAGTAACACTGAAGCTTTCTTT. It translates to CASTKTSNTEAFF.

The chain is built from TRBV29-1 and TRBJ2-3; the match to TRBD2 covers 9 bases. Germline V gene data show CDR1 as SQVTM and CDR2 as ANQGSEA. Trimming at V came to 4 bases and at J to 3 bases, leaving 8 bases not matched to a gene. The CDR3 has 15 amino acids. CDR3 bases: TGCAGCGTTGCCCCTCTAGCGGGGTGGACAGATACGCAGTATTTT. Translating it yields CSVAPLAGWTDTQYF.

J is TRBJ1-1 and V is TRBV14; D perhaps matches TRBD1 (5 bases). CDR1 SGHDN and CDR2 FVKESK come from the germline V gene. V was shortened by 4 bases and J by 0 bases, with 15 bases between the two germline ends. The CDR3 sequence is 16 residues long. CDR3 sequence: CASSPKKGKMNTEAFF. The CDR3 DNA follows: TGTGCCAGCAGCCCGAAAAAGGGGAAAATGAACACTGAAGCTTTCTTT. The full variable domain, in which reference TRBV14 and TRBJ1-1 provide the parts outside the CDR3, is EAGVTQFPSHSVIEKGQTVTLRCDPISGHDNLYWYRRVMGKEIKFLLHFVKESKQDESGMPNNRFLAERTGGTYSTLKVQPAELEDSGVYFCASSPKKGKMNTEAFFGQGTRLTVV.

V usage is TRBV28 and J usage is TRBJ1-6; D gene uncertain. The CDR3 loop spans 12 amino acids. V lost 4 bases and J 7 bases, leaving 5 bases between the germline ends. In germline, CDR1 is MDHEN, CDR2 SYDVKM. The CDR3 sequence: CASSSRNSPLHF. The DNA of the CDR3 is TGTGCCAGCAGTTCGAGGAATTCACCCCTCCACTTT.

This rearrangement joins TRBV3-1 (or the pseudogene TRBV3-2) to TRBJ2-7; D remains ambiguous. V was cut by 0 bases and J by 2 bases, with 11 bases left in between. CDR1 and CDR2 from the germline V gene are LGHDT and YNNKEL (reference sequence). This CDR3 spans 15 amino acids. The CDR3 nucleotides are TGTGCCAGCAGCCAAGATCCCACAAAGGCCTACGAGCAGTACTTC. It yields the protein CASSQDPTKAYEQYF.

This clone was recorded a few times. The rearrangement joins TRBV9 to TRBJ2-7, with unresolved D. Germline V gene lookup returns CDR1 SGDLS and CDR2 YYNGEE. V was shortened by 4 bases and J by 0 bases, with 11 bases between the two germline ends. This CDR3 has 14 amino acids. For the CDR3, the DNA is TGTGCCAGCAGCACTGGACCCGACTCCTACGAGCAGTACTTC. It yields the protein CASSTGPDSYEQYF.

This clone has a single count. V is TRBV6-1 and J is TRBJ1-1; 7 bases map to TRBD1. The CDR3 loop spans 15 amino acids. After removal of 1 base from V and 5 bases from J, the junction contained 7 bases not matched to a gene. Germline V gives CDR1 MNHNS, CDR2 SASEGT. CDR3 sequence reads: CASSEGEGARTEAFF. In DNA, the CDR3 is TGTGCCAGCAGTGAAGGCGAGGGGGCTCGGACTGAAGCTTTCTTT.

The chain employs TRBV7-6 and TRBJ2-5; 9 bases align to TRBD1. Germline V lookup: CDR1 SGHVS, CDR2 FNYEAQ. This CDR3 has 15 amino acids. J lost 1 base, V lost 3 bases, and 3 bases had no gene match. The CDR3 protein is CASSFRDRVQETQYF. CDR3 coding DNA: TGTGCCAGCAGCTTCCGGGACAGGGTCCAAGAGACCCAGTACTTC.

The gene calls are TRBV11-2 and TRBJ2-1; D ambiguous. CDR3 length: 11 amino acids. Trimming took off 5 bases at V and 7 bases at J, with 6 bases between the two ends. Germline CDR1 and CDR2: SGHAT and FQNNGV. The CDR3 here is CASSHDNEQFF. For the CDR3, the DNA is TGTGCCAGCAGCCATGATAATGAGCAGTTCTTC.

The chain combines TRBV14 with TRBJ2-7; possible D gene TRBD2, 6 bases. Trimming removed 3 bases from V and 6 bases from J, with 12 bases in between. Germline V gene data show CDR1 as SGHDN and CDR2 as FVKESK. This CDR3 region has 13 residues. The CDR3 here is CASSHLGGFEQYF. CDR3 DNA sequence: TGTGCCAGCAGCCATCTTGGGGGGTTCGAGCAGTACTTC. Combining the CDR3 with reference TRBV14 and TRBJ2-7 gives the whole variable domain EAGVTQFPSHSVIEKGQTVTLRCDPISGHDNLYWYRRVMGKEIKFLLHFVKESKQDESGMPNNRFLAERTGGTYSTLKVQPAELEDSGVYFCASSHLGGFEQYFGPGTRLTVT.

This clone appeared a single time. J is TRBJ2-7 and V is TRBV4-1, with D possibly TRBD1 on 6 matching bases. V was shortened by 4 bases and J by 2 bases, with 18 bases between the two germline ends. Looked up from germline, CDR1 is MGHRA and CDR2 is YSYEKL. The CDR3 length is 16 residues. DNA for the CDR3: TGCGCCAGCAGCCCTAACAGGGCGATTACTACCTACGAGCAGTACTTC. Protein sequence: CASSPNRAITTYEQYF.

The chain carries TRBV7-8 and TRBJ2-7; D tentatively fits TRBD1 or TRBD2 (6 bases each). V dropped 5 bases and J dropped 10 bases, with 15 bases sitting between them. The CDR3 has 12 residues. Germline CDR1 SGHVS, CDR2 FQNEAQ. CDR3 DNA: TGTGCCAGCAGCCAAGTCGAGGGGGGCCAGTACTTC. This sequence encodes CASSQVEGGQYF.

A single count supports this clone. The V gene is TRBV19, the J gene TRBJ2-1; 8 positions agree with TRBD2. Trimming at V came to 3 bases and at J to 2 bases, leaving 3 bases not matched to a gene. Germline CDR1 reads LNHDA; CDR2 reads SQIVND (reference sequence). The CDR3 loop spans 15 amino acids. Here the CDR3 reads CASSILSGTYNEQFF. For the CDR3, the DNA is TGTGCCAGTAGTATTCTTAGCGGGACCTACAATGAGCAGTTCTTC.

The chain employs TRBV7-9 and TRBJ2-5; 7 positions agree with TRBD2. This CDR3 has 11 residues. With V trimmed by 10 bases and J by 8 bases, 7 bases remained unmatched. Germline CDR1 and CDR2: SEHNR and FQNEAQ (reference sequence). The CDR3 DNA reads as TGTGCCACCCGGGAGGCGGATACCCAGTACTTC. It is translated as CATREADTQYF.

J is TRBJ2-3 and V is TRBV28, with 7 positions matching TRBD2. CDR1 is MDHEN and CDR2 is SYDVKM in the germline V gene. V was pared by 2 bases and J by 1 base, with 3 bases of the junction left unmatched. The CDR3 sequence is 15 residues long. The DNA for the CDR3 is TGTGCCAGCAGTTTAGCGGGAGATGGCACAGATACGCAGTATTTT. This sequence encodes CASSLAGDGTDTQYF.